One and the same sample provided the 12 T cell receptor beta chains below, sequenced in a study of blood T cell repertoires in COVID-19. The protocol was immunoSEQ multiplex PCR, while the TCRdb copy is restricted to in-frame clones and leaves out a portion. The repertoire includes 160,000 or so clones, more than 75% of them detected once, and roughly 2% sits in the top ten. Specimen: peripheral blood. These receptors were taken from a man aged 18 to 35 with acute or convalescent COVID-19.

The J gene is TRBJ1-5, the V gene TRBV6-5; 8 bases align to TRBD1. This CDR3 is built from 15 residues. Germline loops: CDR1 MNHEY, CDR2 SVGAGI. With V trimmed by 6 bases and J by 0 bases, 4 bases remained unmatched. Here the CDR3 DNA reads TGTGCCAGCAGAGGGACAGGACTTAGCAATCAGCCCCAGCATTTT. Translation gives CASRGTGLSNQPQHF.

V and J are TRBV11-2 and TRBJ1-1, with a weak D call TRBD1 (5 bases). The CDR3 totals 15 residues. Germline V gene lookup returns CDR1 SGHAT and CDR2 FQNNGV. The V gene lost 0 bases and the J gene lost 0 bases, with 8 bases spanning the gap. The CDR3 protein is CASSLDHRMNTEAFF. In DNA form, the CDR3 reads TGTGCCAGCAGCTTAGATCACAGGATGAACACTGAAGCTTTCTTT.

The CDR3 DNA reads as TGTGCCAGCTCACCCGGACAGATTTACGAGCAGTACTTC. As protein: CASSPGQIYEQYF. The chain employs TRBV18 and TRBJ2-7; a possible D gene is TRBD1 (6 bases). This CDR3 has 13 amino acids. Germline V gene data show CDR1 as KGHSH and CDR2 as LQKENI. Trimming left V 3 bases short and J 4 bases short, with 10 bases between.

V and J are TRBV2 and TRBJ1-2; TRBD1 matches 7 bases. J gave up 8 bases and V 7 bases, and 7 bases lay outside the gene matches. The CDR3 totals 12 residues. Germline V gives CDR1 SNHLY, CDR2 FYNNEI. Written as DNA, the CDR3 is TGTGCCAGCAACCGCCGACAGGGAGGCTACACCTTC. Protein sequence: CASNRRQGGYTF.

The genes are TRBV29-1 and TRBJ2-1; D unclear. The CDR3 contains 13 residues. Germline V gene sequence: CDR1 SQVTM, CDR2 ANQGSEA. Deletions cut 7 bases from V and 9 bases from J, with 19 bases between. The CDR3 is CSAVSAPLGEQFF. The CDR3 DNA sequence: TGCAGCGCTGTCAGCGCGCCGCTTGGTGAGCAGTTCTTC.

This clone was seen a single time. The chain recombines TRBV29-1 with TRBJ1-2; no reliable D call. The CDR3 covers 14 residues. Trimming stripped 0 bases from V and 8 bases from J, with 16 bases between. Germline V CDR1 and CDR2: SQVTM, ANQGSEA. The CDR3 is CSVEDIRGMWGYTF. In DNA form, the CDR3 reads TGCAGCGTTGAAGATATACGAGGGATGTGGGGCTACACCTTC.

V gene TRBV5-1 combines with J gene TRBJ2-2; D may be TRBD2 (5 bases). This CDR3 is built from 16 residues. Germline V CDR1 and CDR2: SGHRS, YFSETQ. V was trimmed by 5 bases and J by 2 bases, leaving 16 bases between them. Written as DNA, the CDR3 is TGCGCCAGCAGTATCTTGGCGGGTCAAAACACCGGGGAGCTGTTTTTT. Its translation is CASSILAGQNTGELFF.

The gene calls are TRBV3-1 (or the pseudogene TRBV3-2) and TRBJ1-1; D remains unclear. The CDR3 is 11 amino acids. The V gene's germline CDR1 is LGHDT and CDR2 YNNKEL (reference sequence). The V and J ends lost 1 base and 8 bases respectively, with 5 bases between them. CDR3 sequence reads: CASSQGEEAFF. CDR3 DNA: TGTGCCAGCAGCCAAGGCGAGGAAGCTTTCTTT.

The chain combines TRBV9 with TRBJ2-7; 10 bases fit TRBD2. From germline, CDR1 is SGDLS and CDR2 YYNGEE. V trimming: 0 bases; J trimming: 6 bases; junction bases outside the gene matches: 15. The CDR3 spans 18 residues. CDR3 nucleotide sequence: TGTGCCAGCAGCGTAGATGCGGGAGGAGCGGGAGGGCAAAGCGAGCAGTACTTC. This encodes CASSVDAGGAGGQSEQYF.

The V call is TRBV4-2, the J call TRBJ2-7, with D possibly matching TRBD2 (6 bases). This CDR3 region has 13 residues. The ends were cut back, 6 bases at V and 5 bases at J, with 14 bases in the middle. Germline-derived CDR1 and CDR2 are LGHNA and YNFKEQ. CDR3 sequence: CASRYRPGDEQYF. DNA of the CDR3: TGTGCCAGCAGGTACAGGCCGGGGGACGAGCAGTACTTC.

CDR3 in DNA: TGTGCCAGCAGAGCAGGGTATAACACTGAAGCTTTCTTT. Protein: CASRAGYNTEAFF. The rearrangement uses TRBV6-6 and TRBJ1-1; D might be TRBD1 (5 bases). The V end lost 6 bases, the J end lost 2 bases, and 10 bases lay between the germline ends. This CDR3 has 13 residues. CDR1 and CDR2 (germline): MNHNY, SVGAGI (reference sequence).

This clone showed up just once. This rearrangement joins TRBV30 to TRBJ1-1; D gene uncertain. The germline CDR1 and CDR2 sequences are GTSNPN and SVGIG (reference sequence). The ends were cut back, 5 bases at V and 4 bases at J, with 17 bases in the middle. This CDR3 spans 14 amino acids. The CDR3 DNA reads as TGTGCCTGGGCACGGGGAAGTTTCGGCACTGAAGCTTTCTTT. It is translated as CAWARGSFGTEAFF.